What follows is one TCR beta chain and its context. Antigen unknown. The data belong to a study of T cell responses to AZD1222 COVID-19 vaccine. The CDR3 contains 18 residues. V was trimmed by 0 bases and J by 5 bases, leaving 21 bases between them. CDR1 SGHRS and CDR2 YFSETQ come from the germline V gene. Overall study findings and caveats: Spike-wide coverage was observed for vaccine-associated CD4 TCRs, with dominant responses at 160-218 and 743-854. Baseline seropositivity occurred in only a handful of AZD1222 recipients.

The method was immunoSEQ multiplex PCR; TCRdb's version includes in-frame clones alone and lacks a portion of them. The sample consists of some 30,000 clones, 65% to 90% of them appearing once. The V gene is TRBV5-1, the J gene TRBJ2-4; the D gene is possibly TRBD2 (5 bases). This material consisted of peripheral blood, taken on day 0 of AZD1222 vaccination. This clonotype originated in an adult in good health. For the CDR3, the DNA is TGCGCCAGCAGCTTGGGGCCGTACGGAGGTGGAGTCCAAAACATTCAGTACTTC. Its protein is CASSLGPYGGGVQNIQYF.